This passage covers 25 T cell receptor beta chains from one sample sequenced in a study of a mutant IDH1 vaccine in newly diagnosed glioma. Data came from immunoSEQ multiplex PCR; TCRdb stores just in-frame clones and leaves some out. In the table there are roughly 43,000 clones, 70% to 85% of which are singletons. The time point was: week 23, last vaccination. The vaccine gave 300 ug of a 20-mer mutant IDH1 peptide subcutaneously per dose. For these TCRs, the target antigens are not known. The input for sequencing was PBMCs, taken from a glioma patient whose treatment included an IDH1 peptide vaccine. The receptors shown here come from a woman in her late teens or twenties with glioma. Some clones in this sample may be carry-over from other donors' samples.

This clone has a handful of counts. The V and J genes are TRBV29-1 and TRBJ1-1, with TRBD1 identical over 7 bases. CDR3 size: 14 residues. V trimming: 3 bases; J trimming: 0 bases; junction bases outside the gene matches: 4. From germline, CDR1 is SQVTM and CDR2 ANQGSEA. CDR3 coding DNA: TGCAGCGTTGAGACAGGGAGGGTGAACACTGAAGCTTTCTTT. Its protein product is CSVETGRVNTEAFF.

This clone occurred a few times. The chain couples TRBV9 to TRBJ2-2; either TRBD1 or TRBD2 may fit D (6 bases each). CDR3 length: 14 amino acids. CDR1 is SGDLS, CDR2 YYNGEE, per germline. V was cut by 5 bases and J by 6 bases, with 14 bases left in between. The DNA for the CDR3 is TGTGCCAGCAGTGTCTTTGGGGGGCCCGGGGAGCTGTTTTTT. Translated, it gives CASSVFGGPGELFF.

J is TRBJ1-2 and V is TRBV29-1; 7 bases match TRBD1. The junction had 2 bases not matched to a gene; V was cut back by 1 base and J by 0 bases. CDR1 and CDR2 (germline): SQVTM, ANQGSEA. The CDR3 is made up of 14 amino acids. CDR3 nucleotide sequence: TGCAGCGTTGAAGGCGGGACAGCTAACTATGGCTACACCTTC. This encodes CSVEGGTANYGYTF.

This clone turned up a few times. This rearrangement joins TRBV19 to TRBJ2-7; TRBD1 aligns across 10 bases. Germline loops: CDR1 LNHDA, CDR2 SQIVND (reference sequence). V dropped 5 bases and J dropped 6; count of bases not matched to a gene: 4. The CDR3 runs 13 residues. CDR3 in amino acids: CASSPGQGFEQYF. In DNA form, the CDR3 reads TGTGCCAGTAGTCCGGGACAGGGGTTCGAGCAGTACTTC.

The chain joins TRBV4-1 to TRBJ2-7; 10 bases are shared with TRBD2. The CDR3 totals 16 residues. V lost 5 bases and J lost 3; bases outside the gene matches: 10. Germline CDR1 is MGHRA and CDR2 is YSYEKL. CDR3 loop: CASSTDQAGGGYEQYF. The CDR3 nucleotides are TGCGCCAGCAGCACCGACCAAGCGGGAGGGGGCTACGAGCAGTACTTC.

The rearrangement uses TRBV27 and TRBJ1-2, with TRBD1 matching 7 bases. The CDR3 is 14 amino acids. Unmatched junction bases numbered 3, after V lost 3 bases and J lost 2 bases. Per the germline V gene, CDR1 is MNHEY and CDR2 is SMNVEV (reference sequence). The CDR3 is CASSFGGQNYGYTF. In DNA, the CDR3 is TGTGCCAGCAGTTTCGGGGGACAGAACTATGGCTACACCTTC.

The table lists this clone with a count of one. The chain combines TRBV6-1 with TRBJ2-1; 8 bases are shared with TRBD2. Trimming cost V 3 bases and J 6 bases; bases outside gene matches: 10. There are 16 residues in the CDR3. The V gene's germline CDR1 is MNHNS and CDR2 SASEGT. CDR3 in amino acids: CASSEQRGMGGNEQFF. Written as DNA, the CDR3 is TGTGCCAGCAGTGAGCAGCGGGGGATGGGTGGCAATGAGCAGTTCTTC.

The gene calls are TRBV5-1 and TRBJ2-3, with 9 nucleotides matching TRBD2. The CDR3 totals 14 residues. CDR1 is SGHRS and CDR2 is YFSETQ in the germline V gene. The junction had 7 bases not matched to a gene; V was cut back by 7 bases and J by 4 bases. Here the CDR3 reads CASRREGRADTQYF. The CDR3 DNA sequence: TGCGCCAGCCGGCGGGAGGGGAGGGCAGATACGCAGTATTTT.

This clone was detected only a few times. This chain connects TRBV6-1 to TRBJ1-5; D may be TRBD1 (5 bases). Germline CDR1 is MNHNS and CDR2 is SASEGT. V lost 0 bases and J 5 bases, leaving 11 bases between the germline ends. This CDR3 is built from 15 residues. In DNA form, the CDR3 reads TGTGCCAGCAGTGAAGCGGGGGGAACCTATCAGCCCCAGCATTTT. Encoded protein: CASSEAGGTYQPQHF.

The J gene is TRBJ2-1, the V gene TRBV9; 8 nucleotides align to TRBD2. With 4 bases clipped from V and 4 bases from J, the junction kept 16 bases outside the gene matches. The CDR3 has 18 residues. Germline V gives CDR1 SGDLS, CDR2 YYNGEE. Here the CDR3 DNA reads TGTGCCAGCAGCAGGGACCACATGGGGCTAGCGGGTTACAATGAGCAGTTCTTC. Amino acids: CASSRDHMGLAGYNEQFF.

The rearrangement joins TRBV29-1 to TRBJ2-7, with 7 bases matching TRBD1. V shed 6 bases and J 4 bases; nucleotides not matched to a gene: 6. This CDR3 region has 12 residues. Germline CDR1 is SQVTM and CDR2 is ANQGSEA. DNA for the CDR3: TGCAGCGTCGAGGACAGGCTGTACGAGCAGTACTTC. Translated: CSVEDRLYEQYF.

V and J are TRBV7-2 and TRBJ2-1, with 10 bases matching TRBD2. CDR1 is SGHTA and CDR2 is FQGNSA in the germline V gene. The length of the CDR3 is 17 residues. The J segment lost 3 bases and the V segment lost 1 base, leaving 6 bases of the junction unmatched. CDR3 coding DNA: TGTGCCAGCAGCTTAGTTGCTTCTAGCGGGAGCTACAATGAGCAGTTCTTC. This sequence encodes CASSLVASSGSYNEQFF.

To note about this clone: A read error may account for a junction end that differs from germline. The chain joins TRBV2 to TRBJ2-7; possibly TRBD2 for D (6 bases). The CDR3 is 13 residues long. The V gene's germline CDR1 is SNHLY and CDR2 FYNNEI. CDR3 region: CASREGGTYEQYF. DNA of the CDR3: TGTGCCAGCCGTGAAGGAGGGACCTACGAGCAGTACTTC. The variable domain in full, with the rest retrieved from reference TRBV2 and TRBJ2-7, is EPEVTQTPSHQVTQMGQEVILRCVPISNHLYFYWYRQILGQKVEFLVSFYNNEISEKSEIFDDQFSVERPDGSNFTLKIRSTKLEDSAMYFCASREGGTYEQYFGPGTRLTVT.

The genes are TRBV2 and TRBJ2-7; D could derive from TRBD1 or TRBD2 (5 bases each). This CDR3 contains 15 residues. Germline CDR1 reads SNHLY; CDR2 reads FYNNEI. Trimming left V 1 base short and J 2 bases short, with 12 bases between. In nucleotides, the CDR3 is TGTGCCAGCAGTGAAGTGGGGGACCGACCCTACGAGCAGTACTTC. The encoded protein is CASSEVGDRPYEQYF.

The chain combines TRBV7-9 with TRBJ1-2, with TRBD1 as a possible D gene (5 bases). Looked up from germline, CDR1 is SEHNR and CDR2 is FQNEAQ (reference sequence). CDR3 length: 14 amino acids. Trimming took 5 bases from V and 2 from J, leaving 12 bases between them. CDR3 sequence reads: CASSPTGTNYGYTF. For the CDR3, the DNA is TGTGCCAGCAGCCCGACCGGGACCAACTATGGCTACACCTTC.

This chain connects TRBV5-3 to TRBJ1-1; D perhaps matches TRBD1 (6 bases). TRBV5-3 is filed as an ORF, its function uncertain. The CDR3 has 15 amino acids. Trimming took off 5 bases at V and 0 bases at J, with 14 bases between the two ends. CDR3 nucleotides: TGTGCCAGAAGATGTAGGGGGACACTGAACACTGAAGCTTTCTTT. It codes for CARRCRGTLNTEAFF.

The rearrangement joins TRBV6-6 to TRBJ1-4; 7 nucleotides align to TRBD1. V gave up 5 bases and J gave up 14 bases; unmatched junction bases: 5. The CDR3 loop spans 11 amino acids. The germline V gene encodes CDR1 MNHNY and CDR2 SVGAGI (reference sequence). CDR3 residues: CASSLGQYLFF. CDR3 nucleotide sequence: TGTGCCAGCAGTCTGGGACAGTACCTGTTTTTT.

The chain joins TRBV29-1 to TRBJ1-3; D is undetermined. Germline loops: CDR1 SQVTM, CDR2 ANQGSEA. This CDR3 region has 11 residues. Trimming stripped 2 bases from V and 4 bases from J, with 3 bases between. The CDR3 loop reads CSVERGNTIYF. The CDR3 coding sequence is TGCAGCGTTGAAAGGGGAAACACCATATATTTT.

V usage is TRBV9 and J usage is TRBJ2-5; D not resolved. V dropped 1 base and J dropped 4 bases, with 11 bases sitting between them. The CDR3 runs to 14 residues. CDR1 and CDR2 from the germline V gene are SGDLS and YYNGEE. The CDR3 DNA reads TGTGCCAGCAGCGTAAGGTTGAGAGGAGAGACCCAGTACTTC. Its protein product is CASSVRLRGETQYF.

V is TRBV19 and J is TRBJ1-1; D remains unclear. V was cut by 7 bases and J by 4 bases, with 7 bases left in between. This CDR3 has 11 residues. Germline values: CDR1 LNHDA, CDR2 SQIVND (reference sequence). This CDR3 is CASISITEAFF. CDR3 in DNA: TGTGCCAGTATCTCGATCACTGAAGCTTTCTTT.

This rearrangement joins TRBV7-9 to TRBJ2-5; unclear D gene. Germline CDR1 SEHNR, CDR2 FQNEAQ (reference sequence). Trimming removed 3 bases from V and 0 bases from J, with 8 bases in between. The CDR3 extends over 14 amino acids. The CDR3 nucleotides read TGTGCCAGCAGCTTTGGAACCGACCAAGAGACCCAGTACTTC. Translated: CASSFGTDQETQYF.

This chain uses TRBV19 with TRBJ1-1; D call uncertain. The ends were cut back, 7 bases at V and 1 base at J, with 4 bases in the middle. Germline values: CDR1 LNHDA, CDR2 SQIVND (reference sequence). The CDR3 is 11 amino acids. CDR3 loop: CASIENTEAFF. The CDR3 nucleotides are TGTGCCAGTATAGAGAACACTGAAGCTTTCTTT.

This rearrangement joins TRBV6-5 to TRBJ1-5; possibly TRBD1 for D (6 bases). CDR3 length: 13 amino acids. Germline V gives CDR1 MNHEY, CDR2 SVGAGI. The V gene lost 5 bases and the J gene lost 7 bases, with 12 bases spanning the gap. CDR3 in DNA: TGTGCCAGCAGTACCCGACAGGCCCAGCCCCAGCATTTT. The encoded protein is CASSTRQAQPQHF.

The chain recombines TRBV4-1 with TRBJ1-3; a weak D match, TRBD1 (6 bases). The V end lost 3 bases, the J end lost 0 bases, and 12 bases lay between the germline ends. Per the germline V gene, CDR1 is MGHRA and CDR2 is YSYEKL. The CDR3 consists of 16 residues. The CDR3 DNA is TGCGCCAGCAGCCAGGAGGACAGCTACTCTGGAAACACCATATATTTT. Protein product: CASSQEDSYSGNTIYF.

The chain combines TRBV30 with TRBJ2-3; 11 positions match TRBD2. V lost 3 bases and J lost 5; bases outside the gene matches: 7. The CDR3 consists of 15 residues. Germline V gene lookup returns CDR1 GTSNPN and CDR2 SVGIG (reference sequence). The chain's CDR3 is CAWSPGLAVQDTQYF. In DNA form, the CDR3 reads TGTGCCTGGAGCCCGGGACTAGCGGTCCAAGATACGCAGTATTTT.